This T cell receptor beta chain was captured by sequencing in a study of shared clonotypes between healthy human individuals. Study findings and constraints: Limited genetic and exposure-history diversity came from having few donors. Investigators expected sequencing depth to affect clonotype sharing among donors. Naive CD4 clonotype sharing across a few donors was around 5%.

The CDR3 has 15 amino acids. Germline CDR1 SGHDN, CDR2 FVKESK. Trimming took off 5 bases at V and 5 bases at J, with 18 bases between the two ends. About 30,000 T cell genomes (around 190 ng DNA) went into each sorted-subset replicate. Produced via immunoSEQ multiplex PCR; TCRdb's table is partial and in-frame only. Seen here are just under 350,000 clones, 70% to 75% observed once, and the top ten hold more than 9%. In this sample, this clone turned up many times. What it recognizes is unknown. Sequenced material: memory CD4+ T cells sorted from blood. Subset reported: CD45RA-negative fraction. The source of this sequence is a man aged 25 to 40 in good health. The chain uses TRBV14 and TRBJ1-2; the D gene is possibly TRBD1 (6 bases). This CDR3 reads CASSGQLGPLYGYTF. The DNA for the CDR3 is TGTGCCAGCAGCGGACAGTTGGGCCCCCTATATGGCTACACCTTC.